A single sample is the source of the 6 T cell receptor beta chains below, sequenced in a study of blood T cell repertoires in COVID-19 (dated by TCRdb to the early 2020s). The library was made by the immunoSEQ multiplex PCR assay. Entries here come from immuneACCESS through TCRdb and include only in-frame sequences with V and J called. Some clones fail to appear in such tables; in the studies checked, an unresolved V gene covers under half of the shortfall, and the cause of the remainder is unknown. The sample includes about 350,000 clones, with 88% observed a single time. 0.85% to 1.3% of the sample belongs to the ten largest clones. The sample was PBMCs or T cells enriched from blood (not recorded which). All receptors come from a woman in her twenties or thirties who had been exposed to COVID-19.

The chain uses TRBV30 and TRBJ1-1; TRBD1 might be the D (6 bases). Germline V gene lookup returns CDR1 GTSNPN and CDR2 SVGIG (reference sequence). Trimming removed 0 bases at V and 11 bases at J, with 16 bases between. The CDR3 is 13 residues long. The CDR3 region has the DNA TGTGCCTGGAGTGTAAGGGGGTCAAAGGGGGCTTTCTTT. Its protein product is CAWSVRGSKGAFF.

The chain links TRBV5-1 to TRBJ1-2; 8 bases agree with TRBD1. J gave up 0 bases and V 3 bases, and 4 bases lay outside the gene matches. CDR3 size: 15 residues. Germline assignment: CDR1 SGHRS and CDR2 YFSETQ. CDR3 amino acids: CASSSWTGTNYGYTF. The CDR3 region has the DNA TGCGCCAGCAGCTCCTGGACAGGGACTAACTATGGCTACACCTTC.

The chain carries TRBV7-9 and TRBJ1-1; D is possibly TRBD1 (6 bases). V lost 1 base and J 11 bases, leaving 14 bases between the germline ends. CDR1 is SEHNR, CDR2 FQNEAQ, per germline (reference sequence). The CDR3 sequence is 13 residues long. CDR3 nucleotides: TGTGCCAGCAGCTTAGGAACAGGGCTCAGGGCTTTCTTT. Its translation: CASSLGTGLRAFF.

The genes are TRBV15 and TRBJ2-5; D is undetermined. The germline V gene encodes CDR1 LNHNV and CDR2 YYDKDF (reference sequence). The CDR3 contains 14 residues. Trimming left V 0 bases short and J 1 base short, with 6 bases between. In DNA form, the CDR3 reads TGTGCCACCAGCAGAGAGGCAGGCCAAGAGACCCAGTACTTC. It specifies CATSREAGQETQYF.

The chain joins TRBV28 to TRBJ2-1, with 12 positions matching TRBD2. V dropped 5 bases and J dropped 0; count of bases not matched to a gene: 8. This CDR3 region has 18 residues. Germline values: CDR1 MDHEN, CDR2 SYDVKM. The CDR3 sequence is CASSTSGLAGRSYNEQFF. In nucleotides, the CDR3 is TGTGCCAGCAGTACATCGGGACTAGCGGGCCGCTCCTACAATGAGCAGTTCTTC.

This chain links TRBV5-1 with TRBJ2-1, with 8 nucleotides matching TRBD2. The germline V gene has CDR1 SGHRS and CDR2 YFSETQ. Losses at the gene ends were 9 bases for V and 7 bases for J; bases not matched to a gene: 9. The CDR3 has 13 amino acids. CDR3 coding DNA: TGCGCCACAGCGGGAGCTAGGAGGAATGAGCAGTTCTTC. Its protein product is CATAGARRNEQFF.